This T cell receptor (beta chain) was sequenced for a study of a mutant IDH1 vaccine in newly diagnosed glioma. Overall study context: In some groups vaccination began 4-6 weeks post-radiotherapy; others received it with temozolomide. Every participant had undergone radiotherapy, temozolomide, or both before, and most underwent both. Study-wide results and caveats: Overall, almost 95% of patients had vaccine-induced immune responses.

Data came from immunoSEQ multiplex PCR; TCRdb stores just in-frame clones and leaves some out. The sample shows about 90,000 clones, under 90% of them seen only once. Time point indicated: week 47, end of study. Topical imiquimod accompanied each vaccine dose, which consisted of 300 ug of mutant IDH1 20-mer peptide. In weeks 1, 3, 5, 7, 11, 15, 19 and 23, patients were immunized, eight times in all. As concerns this clone: The antigen is unknown.

Germline CDR1 reads SQVTM; CDR2 reads ANQGSEA. The CDR3 totals 11 residues. V was shortened by 2 bases and J by 8 bases, with 9 bases between the two germline ends. The source of this sequence is a woman in her forties or fifties with glioma. The V and J genes are TRBV29-1 and TRBJ1-1; D gene uncertain. Sample: PBMCs, taken from a glioma patient whose treatment included an IDH1 peptide vaccine. The CDR3 is CSVERAGEAFF. The DNA for the CDR3 is TGCAGCGTTGAACGGGCTGGGGAAGCTTTCTTT.